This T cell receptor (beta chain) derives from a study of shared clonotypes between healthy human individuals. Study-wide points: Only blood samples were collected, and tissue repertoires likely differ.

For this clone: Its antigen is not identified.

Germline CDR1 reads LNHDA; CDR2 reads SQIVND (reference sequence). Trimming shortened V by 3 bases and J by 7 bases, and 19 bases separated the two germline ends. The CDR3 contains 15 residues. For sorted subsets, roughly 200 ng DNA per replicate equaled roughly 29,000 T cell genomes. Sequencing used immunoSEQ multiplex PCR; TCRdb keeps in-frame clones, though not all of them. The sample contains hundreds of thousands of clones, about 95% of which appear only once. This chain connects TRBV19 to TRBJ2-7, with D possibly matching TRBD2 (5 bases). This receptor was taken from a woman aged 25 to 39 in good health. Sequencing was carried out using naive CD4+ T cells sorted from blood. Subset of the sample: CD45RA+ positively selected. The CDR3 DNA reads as TGTGCCAGTAGTATCCTTGGGAGTGACTCGGGGGAGCAGTACTTC. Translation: CASSILGSDSGEQYF.